The next 18 T cell receptor beta chains were all read from a single sample in a study of T cell repertoires in cytomegalovirus infection. TCRdb redid the calling of the reads with MiXCR, one entry per CDR3 protein. The table has just under 550,000 distinct CDR3 sequences, around 27% seen once; the top ten hold 13%. Sequencing was carried out using PBMCs. The receptors were sampled from a human donor in good health (CMV status not recorded). Some clones in this sample may be carry-over from other donors' samples.

The chain is built from TRBV7-9 and TRBJ1-5; D is perhaps TRBD1 (5 bases). The length of the CDR3 is 13 residues. Germline CDR1 SEHNR, CDR2 FQNEAQ (reference sequence). V dropped 3 bases and J dropped 7 bases, with 10 bases sitting between them. The CDR3 spells CASSFQGFQPQHF. CDR3 bases: TGTGCCAGCAGCTTTCAGGGTTTCCAGCCCCAGCATTTT. Variable domain in full (rest from reference TRBV7-9 and TRBJ1-5): DTGVSQNPRHKITKRGQNVTFRCDPISEHNRLYWYRQTLGQGPEFLTYFQNEAQLEKSRLLSDRFSAERPKGSFSTLEIQRTEQGDSAMYLCASSFQGFQPQHFGDGTRLSIL.

CDR3 bases: TGTGCCAGCAGAATGGACAGGGCTGGGAATCCACCCCTCCACTTT. Translated: CASRMDRAGNPPLHF. This chain links TRBV12-3 or TRBV12-4 with TRBJ1-6; TRBD1 agrees at 8 bases. The CDR3 has 15 amino acids. Trimming took 6 bases from V and 11 from J; bases not matched to a gene: 12.

This clonotype was detected ten times or more. The chain links TRBV7-2 to TRBJ2-1; no clear D. Trimming took off 2 bases at V and 3 bases at J, with 11 bases between the two ends. Germline CDR1 and CDR2: SGHTA and FQGNSA. The CDR3 consists of 15 residues. This CDR3 is CASSLLGRLYNEQFF. CDR3 nucleotide sequence: TGTGCCAGCAGCTTACTAGGCCGACTCTACAATGAGCAGTTCTTC.

This clonotype was recorded at least ten times. The chain recombines TRBV7-2 with TRBJ1-1; maybe TRBD1 (6 bases). V was trimmed by 5 bases and J by 3 bases, leaving 22 bases between them. The V gene's germline CDR1 is SGHTA and CDR2 FQGNSA. CDR3 length: 17 residues. The CDR3, as DNA: TGTGCCAGCAGCCTCCAACCCCGGGGGCTGGTGGACACTGAAGCTTTCTTT. Translating gives CASSLQPRGLVDTEAFF. The variable domain in full, with the rest retrieved from reference TRBV7-2 and TRBJ1-1, is GAGVSQSPSNKVTEKGKDVELRCDPISGHTALYWYRQSLGQGLEFLIYFQGNSAPDKSGLPSDRFSAERTGGSVSTLTIQRTQQEDSAVYLCASSLQPRGLVDTEAFFGQGTRLTVV.

The chain combines TRBV29-1 with TRBJ1-2, with D maybe TRBD1 (6 bases). Germline assignment: CDR1 SQVTM and CDR2 ANQGSEA. V lost 6 bases to trimming and J lost 8 bases, with 10 bases between them. The CDR3 spans 10 residues. CDR3 DNA sequence: TGCAGCGTCAGACAGGACGGCTACACCTTC. It yields the protein CSVRQDGYTF.

V and J are TRBV6-5 and TRBJ2-7; tentative D call: TRBD2 (7 bases). This CDR3 is 13 amino acids long. CDR1 and CDR2 from the germline V gene are MNHEY and SVGAGI. The V and J ends lost 6 bases and 0 bases respectively, with 9 bases between them. The CDR3 DNA reads TGTGCCAGCAGAAGGGGGGGCTCCTACGAGCAGTACTTC. Translating it yields CASRRGGSYEQYF.

The genes are TRBV10-3 and TRBJ2-1; 9 bases agree with TRBD2. V lost 8 bases and J lost 6; bases outside the gene matches: 5. CDR1 is ENHRY, CDR2 SYGVKD, per germline. The CDR3 has 13 residues. In DNA, the CDR3 is TGTGCCATCGGGCTAGCGGGGATCAATGAGCAGTTCTTC. Translating it yields CAIGLAGINEQFF.

The chain links TRBV29-1 to TRBJ2-1; 10 bases map to TRBD2. Unmatched junction bases numbered 5, after V lost 7 bases and J lost 2 bases. In germline, CDR1 is SQVTM, CDR2 ANQGSEA. This CDR3 has 14 residues. The CDR3 region is CSGLLAGTYNEQFF. The CDR3 DNA reads TGCAGCGGATTACTAGCGGGGACCTACAATGAGCAGTTCTTC.

V gene TRBV11-2 combines with J gene TRBJ2-3; 7 bases map to TRBD1. The CDR3 is made up of 16 amino acids. The V and J ends lost 6 bases and 0 bases, in that order; junction bases with no gene match: 9. Germline CDR1 and CDR2: SGHAT and FQNNGV. The CDR3 DNA reads TGTGCCAGCAGTCCCGGACAGGCTACTAGCACAGATACGCAGTATTTT. As protein: CASSPGQATSTDTQYF.

This clonotype appeared a few times. The genes are TRBV12-3 or TRBV12-4 and TRBJ1-4; D gene uncertain. V shed 1 base and J shed 11 bases, with 11 bases lying between them. The CDR3 is made up of 13 amino acids. CDR3 nucleotides: TGTGCCAGCAGTTTAGACAAGATAGAGAAACTGTTTTTT. Its translation: CASSLDKIEKLFF.

The gene calls are TRBV7-3 and TRBJ2-3, with a weak D call TRBD1 (5 bases). The DNA end is more similar to TRBJ1-5, so the J call may be wrong. The CDR3 has 14 residues. The germline V gene has CDR1 SGHTA and CDR2 FQGTGA. The CDR3 DNA is TGTGCCAGCAGCCCGGGACTAGCGGCCGATACGCAGCATTTT. Its translation is CASSPGLAADTQHF.

The chain is built from TRBV12-3 or TRBV12-4 and TRBJ2-1, with 7 bases that match TRBD2. This CDR3 has 16 amino acids. Trimming at V came to 2 bases and at J to 6 bases, leaving 10 bases not matched to a gene. The CDR3 DNA follows: TGTGCCAGCAGTTTACAACGGGCTAGCGGCCTCAATGAGCAGTTCTTC. Translation: CASSLQRASGLNEQFF.

This clonotype was seen only a few times. The DNA of the CDR3 is TGCGCCAGCAGCCAAGTTAGTCACAATGAGCAGTTCTTC. It specifies CASSQVSHNEQFF. The chain carries TRBV4-1 and TRBJ2-1; D is unresolved. The CDR3 totals 13 residues. Trimming took off 1 base at V and 5 bases at J, with 6 bases between the two ends. Germline V gives CDR1 MGHRA, CDR2 YSYEKL.

The V and J genes are TRBV29-1 and TRBJ1-1; D is possibly TRBD1 (5 bases). CDR1 SQVTM and CDR2 ANQGSEA come from the germline V gene. This CDR3 has 14 amino acids. V was clipped by 6 bases and J by 4 bases, with 18 bases between them. The CDR3 loop reads CSVSREPGGTEAFF. DNA for the CDR3: TGCAGCGTCTCCAGGGAGCCGGGGGGCACTGAAGCTTTCTTT.

The CDR3 region is CASGGQLTYEQYV. In DNA, the CDR3 is TGTGCCAGCGGGGGACAGCTCACCTACGAGCAGTACGTC. The chain recombines TRBV28 with TRBJ2-7; 7 nucleotides align to TRBD1. V trimming: 8 bases; J trimming: 2 bases; junction bases outside the gene matches: 6. CDR3 length: 13 amino acids. The germline V gene has CDR1 MDHEN and CDR2 SYDVKM.

The chain recombines TRBV6-1 with TRBJ2-5, with 8 bases identical to TRBD1. The germline CDR1 and CDR2 sequences are MNHNS and SASEGT. The CDR3 contains 15 residues. Germline trimming cut 3 bases from V and 4 bases from J; bases unmatched to any gene: 7. The CDR3 here is CASSDWGQVRETQYF. The CDR3, as DNA: TGTGCCAGCAGTGATTGGGGACAGGTCCGAGAGACCCAGTACTTC.

This chain links TRBV7-2 with TRBJ2-1; the D call may be TRBD1 or TRBD2 (5 bases each). Deletions cut 1 base from V and 7 bases from J, with 20 bases between. There are 17 residues in the CDR3. Germline loops: CDR1 SGHTA, CDR2 FQGNSA. The CDR3 loop reads CASSLVLGVAQVNEQFF. In DNA form, the CDR3 reads TGTGCCAGCAGCTTAGTTCTCGGGGTGGCACAGGTTAATGAGCAGTTCTTC.

This clonotype was seen only once. The gene calls are TRBV4-3 and TRBJ1-5; D unresolved. Trimming pared 0 bases from V and 6 bases from J, leaving 12 bases between. The length of the CDR3 is 15 residues. Germline values: CDR1 LGHNA, CDR2 YSLEER. The CDR3 sequence: CASSQDGNRGQPQHF. The CDR3 DNA reads TGCGCCAGCAGCCAAGACGGCAACCGGGGTCAGCCCCAGCATTTT.